The T cell receptor beta chain under discussion was sequenced for a study of radiotherapy plus CTLA-4 blockade in lung cancer. Study-level points and caveats: Blood saw expansion of tumor-derived TCR clones after radiotherapy plus ipilimumab.

With ipilimumab providing CTLA-4 blockade, focal radiation was administered to patients who had chemo-refractory metastatic non-small-cell lung cancer. Libraries were prepared by immunoSEQ multiplex PCR; TCRdb keeps only in-frame clonotypes and omits some of them. This table has some 50,000 clones, roughly 84% appearing once. This clone was counted only a few times. Its matching antigen is unknown. V lost 1 base and J lost 2, with 6 bases in between. The germline V gene has CDR1 LGHNA and CDR2 YSLEER. This CDR3 is 14 amino acids long. This receptor was identified in a human donor with non-small cell lung cancer who had a partial response to radiotherapy plus ipilimumab. The rearrangement joins TRBV4-3 to TRBJ2-1; maybe TRBD2 (5 bases). The specimen was peripheral blood, collected from a patient treated with radiotherapy plus ipilimumab. CDR3 DNA sequence: TGCGCCAGCAGCCAAGGGGGAGCCTACAATGAGCAGTTCTTC. Translating gives CASSQGGAYNEQFF.